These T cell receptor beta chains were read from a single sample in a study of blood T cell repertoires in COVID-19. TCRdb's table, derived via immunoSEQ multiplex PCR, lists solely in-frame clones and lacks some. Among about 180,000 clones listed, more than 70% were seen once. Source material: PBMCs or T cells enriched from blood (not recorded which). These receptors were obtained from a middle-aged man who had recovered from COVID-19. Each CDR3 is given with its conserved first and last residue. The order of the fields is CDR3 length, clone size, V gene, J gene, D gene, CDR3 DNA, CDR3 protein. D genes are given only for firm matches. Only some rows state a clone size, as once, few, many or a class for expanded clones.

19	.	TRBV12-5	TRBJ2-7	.	TGTGCTAGTGGTTTGGTACTGGGGACTCCTTTTCCGAGGACCTACGAGCAGTACTTC	CASGLVLGTPFPRTYEQYF
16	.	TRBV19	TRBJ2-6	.	TGTGCCAGTAGTATACGGGCGACGGAGGCTGGCAACGTCCTGACTTTC	CASSIRATEAGNVLTF
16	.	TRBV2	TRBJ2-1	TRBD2	TGTGCCAGCAGTCCTGACGCGGGAGCGGCCTACAATGAGCAGTTCTTC	CASSPDAGAAYNEQFF
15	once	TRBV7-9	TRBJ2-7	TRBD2	TGTGCCAGCAGCTTATTAAGCGGGAGTCTCTTCGAGCAGTACTTC	CASSLLSGSLFEQYF
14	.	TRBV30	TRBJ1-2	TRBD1	TGTGCCTGGTACAGGGACAGGGTGTTTGACGGCTACACCTTC	CAWYRDRVFDGYTF
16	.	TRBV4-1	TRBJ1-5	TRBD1	TGCGCCAGCAGCCAAGAAGAGGGACAGTCAAATCAGCCCCAGCATTTT	CASSQEEGQSNQPQHF
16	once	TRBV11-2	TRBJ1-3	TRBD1	TGTGCCAGCAGCATCCGGGACAGGGGTCCTGGAAACACCATATATTTT	CASSIRDRGPGNTIYF
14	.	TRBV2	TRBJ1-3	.	TGTGCCAGCAGTGCAGAGGGCTCTGGAAACACCATATATTTT	CASSAEGSGNTIYF
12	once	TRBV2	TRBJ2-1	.	TGTGCCAGCCGAATATCGGGGAATGAGCAGTTCTTC	CASRISGNEQFF
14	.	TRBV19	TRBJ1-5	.	TGTGCCAGTAGTATAGTCTGGGGAGGGCAGCCCCAGCATTTT	CASSIVWGGQPQHF
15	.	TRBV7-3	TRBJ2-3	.	TGTGCCAGCAGCTTATTGCGGTCTAGCACAGATACGCAGTATTTT	CASSLLRSSTDTQYF
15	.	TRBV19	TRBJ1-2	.	TGTGCCAGTAGTATAGCCGGGTCCGCCCTCTATGGCTACACCTTC	CASSIAGSALYGYTF
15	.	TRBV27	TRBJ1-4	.	TGTGCCAGCGCTCCTGAGGGGGACCATCGAGAAAAACTGTTTTTT	CASAPEGDHREKLFF